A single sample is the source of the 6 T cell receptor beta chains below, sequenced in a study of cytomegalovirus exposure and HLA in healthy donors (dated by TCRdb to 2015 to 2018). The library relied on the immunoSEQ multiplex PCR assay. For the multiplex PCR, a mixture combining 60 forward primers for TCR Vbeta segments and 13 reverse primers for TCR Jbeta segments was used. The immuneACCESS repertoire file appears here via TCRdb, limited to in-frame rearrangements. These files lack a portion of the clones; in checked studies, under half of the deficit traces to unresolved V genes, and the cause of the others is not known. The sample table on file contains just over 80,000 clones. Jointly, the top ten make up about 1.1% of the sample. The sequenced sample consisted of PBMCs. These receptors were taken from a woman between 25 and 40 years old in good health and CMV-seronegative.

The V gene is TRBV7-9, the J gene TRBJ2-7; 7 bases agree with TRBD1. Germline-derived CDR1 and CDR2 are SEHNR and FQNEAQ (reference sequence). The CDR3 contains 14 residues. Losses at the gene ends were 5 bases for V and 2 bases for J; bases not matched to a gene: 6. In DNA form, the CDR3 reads TGTGCCAGCAGCGAGACAGGGAACGCCTACGAGCAGTACTTC. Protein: CASSETGNAYEQYF.

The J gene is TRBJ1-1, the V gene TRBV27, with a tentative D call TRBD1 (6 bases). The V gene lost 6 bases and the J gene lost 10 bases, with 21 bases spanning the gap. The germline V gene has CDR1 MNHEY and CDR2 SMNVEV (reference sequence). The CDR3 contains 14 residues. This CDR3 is CASSPGAGARGAFF. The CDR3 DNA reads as TGTGCCAGCAGCCCAGGGGCGGGGGCGCGAGGAGCTTTCTTT.

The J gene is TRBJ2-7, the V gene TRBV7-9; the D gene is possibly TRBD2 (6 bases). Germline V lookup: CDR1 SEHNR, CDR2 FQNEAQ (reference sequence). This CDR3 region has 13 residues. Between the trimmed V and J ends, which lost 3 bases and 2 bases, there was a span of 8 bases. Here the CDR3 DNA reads TGTGCCAGCAGCTTCGGGAGTACCTACGAGCAGTACTTC. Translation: CASSFGSTYEQYF.

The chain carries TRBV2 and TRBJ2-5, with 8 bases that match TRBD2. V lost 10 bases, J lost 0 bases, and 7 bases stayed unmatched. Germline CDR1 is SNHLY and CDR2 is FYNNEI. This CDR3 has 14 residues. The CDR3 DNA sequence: TGTGCCACCACATCACTAGCGGACCAAGAGACCCAGTACTTC. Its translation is CATTSLADQETQYF.

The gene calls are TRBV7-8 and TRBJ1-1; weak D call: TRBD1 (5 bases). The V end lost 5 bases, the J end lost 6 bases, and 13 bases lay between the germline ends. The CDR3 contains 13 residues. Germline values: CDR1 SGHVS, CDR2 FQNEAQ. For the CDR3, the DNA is TGTGCCAGCAGCGAGACAGCCGAGTCTGAAGCTTTCTTT. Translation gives CASSETAESEAFF.

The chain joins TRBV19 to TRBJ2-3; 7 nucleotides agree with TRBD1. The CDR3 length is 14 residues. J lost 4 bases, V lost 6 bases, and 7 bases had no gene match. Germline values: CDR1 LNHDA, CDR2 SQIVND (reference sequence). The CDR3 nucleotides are TGTGCCAGTAGCAGTAGGGGGCCACCAGATACGCAGTATTTT. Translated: CASSSRGPPDTQYF.